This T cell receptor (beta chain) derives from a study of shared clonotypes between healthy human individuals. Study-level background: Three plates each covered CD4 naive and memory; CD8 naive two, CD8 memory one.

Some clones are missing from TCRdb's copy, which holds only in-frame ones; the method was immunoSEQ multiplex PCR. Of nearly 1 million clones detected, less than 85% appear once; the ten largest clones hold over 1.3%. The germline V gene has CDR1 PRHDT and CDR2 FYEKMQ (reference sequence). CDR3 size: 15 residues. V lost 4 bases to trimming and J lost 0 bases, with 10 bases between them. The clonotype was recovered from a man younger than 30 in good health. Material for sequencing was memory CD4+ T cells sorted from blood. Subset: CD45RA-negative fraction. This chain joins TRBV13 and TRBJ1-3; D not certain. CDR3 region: CASSYVRDSGNTIYF. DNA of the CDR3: TGTGCCAGCAGCTACGTTCGCGACTCTGGAAACACCATATATTTT.